What follows are 15 T cell receptor beta chains derived from one specimen sequenced in a study of graft-versus-host responses after intestinal transplantation. The protocol was immunoSEQ multiplex PCR, while the TCRdb copy is restricted to in-frame clones and leaves out a portion. The data hold 20,000 to 25,000 clones, with about 60% observed a single time. The sample was alloreactive CD4+ T cells from a mixed lymphocyte reaction culture, taken before intestinal transplant. Subset denoted: CFSE-low proliferating T cells sorted from roughly six-day pre-transplant mixed lymphocyte reaction (GvH or HvG direction). The receptors shown here come from a human patient who received an intestinal transplant.

The chain links TRBV2 to TRBJ2-2; TRBD1 aligns across 8 bases. Germline CDR1 reads SNHLY; CDR2 reads FYNNEI. Trimming at V came to 10 bases and at J to 3 bases, leaving 4 bases not matched to a gene. The length of the CDR3 is 13 residues. CDR3 in amino acids: CATGQDYTGELFF. In nucleotides, the CDR3 is TGTGCCACGGGACAGGACTACACCGGGGAGCTGTTTTTT.

The rearrangement uses TRBV7-2 and TRBJ2-7, with 9 positions matching TRBD2. V was clipped by 6 bases and J by 6 bases; unmatched bases: 12. Germline-derived CDR1 and CDR2 are SGHTA and FQGNSA. The CDR3 has 15 amino acids. In nucleotides, the CDR3 is TGTGCCAGCAGTTATGTAGCGGGAGTCTCGATCGAGCAGTACTTC. Translation gives CASSYVAGVSIEQYF.

The chain couples TRBV19 to TRBJ1-5, with TRBD1 matching over 7 bases. With V trimmed by 6 bases and J by 9 bases, 14 bases remained unmatched. From germline, CDR1 is LNHDA and CDR2 SQIVND (reference sequence). The CDR3 covers 15 residues. In nucleotides, the CDR3 is TGTGCCAGTAGACTCTCAGGGGGGTTATGGGGGCCCCAGCATTTT. Translation gives CASRLSGGLWGPQHF.

The V gene is TRBV5-1, the J gene TRBJ2-5; TRBD2 agrees at 7 bases. This CDR3 has 13 amino acids. J was trimmed by 5 bases and V by 5 bases; bases with no gene match: 6. Germline V gene sequence: CDR1 SGHRS, CDR2 YFSETQ. The CDR3 protein is CASRGLAEETQYF. The CDR3 region has the DNA TGCGCCAGCAGAGGGCTAGCGGAGGAGACCCAGTACTTC.

The chain links TRBV6-6 to TRBJ2-3, with 7 bases fitting TRBD1. The V gene end was trimmed by 10 bases and the J gene end by 3 bases; junction bases not matched to a gene: 7. The CDR3 spans 13 residues. Germline-derived CDR1 and CDR2 are MNHNY and SVGAGI (reference sequence). The CDR3 DNA follows: TGTGCCACCTGTACAGGGGTGACAGATACGCAGTATTTT. Its protein is CATCTGVTDTQYF.

This clone was picked up a small number of times. The rearrangement joins TRBV30 to TRBJ1-1; TRBD1 aligns across 11 bases. The germline V gene encodes CDR1 GTSNPN and CDR2 SVGIG (reference sequence). V lost 4 bases and J lost 4; bases outside the gene matches: 2. This CDR3 spans 13 amino acids. CDR3 residues: CAWNGQGATEAFF. DNA of the CDR3: TGTGCCTGGAACGGACAGGGGGCCACTGAAGCTTTCTTT.

This clone was detected a few times. The chain couples TRBV2 to TRBJ2-7, with 8 bases aligning to TRBD1. CDR3 length: 14 residues. CDR1 is SNHLY, CDR2 FYNNEI, per germline. V dropped 10 bases and J dropped 0; count of bases not matched to a gene: 8. DNA for the CDR3: TGTGCCATCAAAAGGACAGGGAGCTCCTACGAGCAGTACTTC. Amino acid sequence: CAIKRTGSSYEQYF.

This clone was recorded once. The genes are TRBV7-2 and TRBJ1-4; TRBD1 might be the D (6 bases). In germline, CDR1 is SGHTA, CDR2 FQGNSA. The CDR3 consists of 14 residues. Trimming cost V 5 bases and J 3 bases, with 10 bases left between them. DNA of the CDR3: TGTGCCAGCAGCCTAGGGGGGCCTAATGAAAAACTGTTTTTT. Translating gives CASSLGGPNEKLFF.

The genes are TRBV4-3 and TRBJ2-2; tentatively, D is TRBD1 (6 bases). The CDR3 covers 14 residues. Trimming pared 0 bases from V and 8 bases from J, leaving 10 bases between. Looked up from germline, CDR1 is LGHNA and CDR2 is YSLEER. The CDR3 loop is CASSQDIRGGELFF. DNA of the CDR3: TGCGCCAGCAGCCAAGATATAAGGGGGGGGGAGCTGTTTTTT.

This clone was recorded only once. The rearrangement joins TRBV4-1 to TRBJ2-5, with a possible D match to TRBD2 (6 bases). This CDR3 has 16 residues. The germline gives CDR1 MGHRA, CDR2 YSYEKL. V shed 2 bases and J shed 6 bases, with 19 bases lying between them. Written as DNA, the CDR3 is TGCGCCAGCAGCCAATATAACGGGGGAGAAGGAAAGACCCAGTACTTC. Its translation: CASSQYNGGEGKTQYF.

There are a few counts of this clone. The chain recombines TRBV5-6 with TRBJ2-2, with TRBD2 matching 10 bases. Losses at the gene ends were 2 bases for V and 5 bases for J; bases not matched to a gene: 9. The CDR3 totals 17 residues. Germline V gene data show CDR1 as SGHDT and CDR2 as YYEEEE. The CDR3 here is CASSFRASGRSTGELFF. The CDR3 nucleotides are TGTGCCAGCAGCTTTCGTGCTAGCGGGAGAAGTACCGGGGAGCTGTTTTTT.

The V gene is TRBV27, the J gene TRBJ2-4, with 8 bases matching TRBD1. CDR1 MNHEY and CDR2 SMNVEV come from the germline V gene (reference sequence). V was clipped by 6 bases and J by 1 base; unmatched bases: 8. CDR3 length equals 16 residues. Here the CDR3 DNA reads TGTGCCAGCAGCCTTTTCGGACAGGGCGCCAAAAACATTCAGTACTTC. It encodes CASSLFGQGAKNIQYF.

The genes are TRBV11-2 and TRBJ1-2; D unclear. The length of the CDR3 is 15 residues. In germline, CDR1 is SGHAT, CDR2 FQNNGV. Trimming took 5 bases from V and 4 from J, leaving 17 bases between them. The CDR3 loop reads CASSPQRRFVYGYTF. CDR3 bases: TGTGCCAGCAGCCCCCAGCGCAGATTTGTCTATGGCTACACCTTC.

The CDR3 sequence is CASSLVTQNSPLHF. CDR3 bases: TGTGCCAGCAGCTTAGTGACACAGAATTCACCCCTCCACTTT. The rearrangement uses TRBV7-2 and TRBJ1-6; D ambiguous. The germline V gene has CDR1 SGHTA and CDR2 FQGNSA. CDR3 length equals 14 residues. V lost 1 base, J lost 7 bases, and 8 bases lay in between. The full variable domain, in which reference TRBV7-2 and TRBJ1-6 provide the parts outside the CDR3, is GAGVSQSPSNKVTEKGKDVELRCDPISGHTALYWYRQSLGQGLEFLIYFQGNSAPDKSGLPSDRFSAERTGGSVSTLTIQRTQQEDSAVYLCASSLVTQNSPLHFGNGTRLTVT.

This chain links TRBV29-1 with TRBJ2-7; D perhaps matches TRBD1 (7 bases). Trimming left V 6 bases short and J 2 bases short, with 14 bases between. Germline V lookup: CDR1 SQVTM, CDR2 ANQGSEA. The CDR3 is made up of 13 amino acids. CDR3 protein: CSVGPGGTYEQYF. The CDR3 region has the DNA TGCAGCGTGGGCCCAGGGGGGACCTACGAGCAGTACTTC.